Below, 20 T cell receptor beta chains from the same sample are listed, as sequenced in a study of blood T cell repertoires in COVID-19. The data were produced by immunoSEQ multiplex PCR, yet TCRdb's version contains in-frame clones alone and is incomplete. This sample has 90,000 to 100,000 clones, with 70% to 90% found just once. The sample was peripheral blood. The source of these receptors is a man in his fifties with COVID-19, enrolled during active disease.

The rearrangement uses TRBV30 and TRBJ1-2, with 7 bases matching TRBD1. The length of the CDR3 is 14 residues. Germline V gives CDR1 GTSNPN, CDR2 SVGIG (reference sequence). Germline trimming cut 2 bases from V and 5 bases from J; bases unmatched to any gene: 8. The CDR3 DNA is TGTGCCTGGAGTAGACGGGCAGGGGGTTATGGCTACACCTTC. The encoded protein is CAWSRRAGGYGYTF.

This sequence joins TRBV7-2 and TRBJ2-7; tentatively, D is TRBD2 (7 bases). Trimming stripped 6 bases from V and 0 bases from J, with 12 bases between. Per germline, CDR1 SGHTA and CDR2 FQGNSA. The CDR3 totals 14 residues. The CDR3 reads CASSLGGPSYEQYF. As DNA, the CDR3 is TGTGCCAGCAGTCTCGGGGGGCCCTCCTACGAGCAGTACTTC.

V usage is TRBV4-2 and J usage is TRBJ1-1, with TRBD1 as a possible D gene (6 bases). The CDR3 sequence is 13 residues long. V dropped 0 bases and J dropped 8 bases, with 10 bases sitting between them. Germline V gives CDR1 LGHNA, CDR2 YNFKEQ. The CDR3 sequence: CASSQDMGAEAFF. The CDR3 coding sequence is TGTGCCAGCAGCCAAGATATGGGGGCGGAAGCTTTCTTT.

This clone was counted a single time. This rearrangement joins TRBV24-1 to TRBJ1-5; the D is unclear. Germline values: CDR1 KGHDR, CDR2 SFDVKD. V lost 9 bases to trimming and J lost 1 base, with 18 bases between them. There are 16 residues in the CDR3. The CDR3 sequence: CATAPGVGRSNQPQHF. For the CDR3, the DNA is TGTGCCACCGCCCCTGGGGTAGGGAGGAGCAATCAGCCCCAGCATTTT.

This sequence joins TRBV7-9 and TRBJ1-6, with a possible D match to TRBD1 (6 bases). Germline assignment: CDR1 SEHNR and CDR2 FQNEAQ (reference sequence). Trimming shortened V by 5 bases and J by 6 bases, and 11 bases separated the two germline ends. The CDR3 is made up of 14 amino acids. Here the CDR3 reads CASSLGQSNSPLHF. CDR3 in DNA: TGTGCCAGCAGCCTGGGACAAAGTAATTCACCCCTCCACTTT.

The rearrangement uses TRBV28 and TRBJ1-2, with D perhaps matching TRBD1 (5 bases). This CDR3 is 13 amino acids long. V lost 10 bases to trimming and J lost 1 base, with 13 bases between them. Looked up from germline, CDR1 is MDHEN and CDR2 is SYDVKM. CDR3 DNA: TGTGCCACCTGGCACCAGGGTAACTATGGCTACACCTTC. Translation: CATWHQGNYGYTF.

The CDR3 loop is CASSPPGQGAWAKNIQYF. The CDR3 DNA is TGTGCCAGCTCACCCCCGGGACAGGGGGCTTGGGCCAAAAACATTCAGTACTTC. This rearrangement joins TRBV18 to TRBJ2-4; TRBD1 matches 12 bases. V dropped 3 bases and J dropped 1; count of bases not matched to a gene: 7. The CDR3 consists of 18 residues. Germline V gene sequence: CDR1 KGHSH, CDR2 LQKENI. Filled out from reference TRBV18 and TRBJ2-4, the complete variable domain reads NAGVMQNPRHLVRRRGQEARLRCSPMKGHSHVYWYRQLPEEGLKFMVYLQKENIIDESGMPKERFSAEFPKEGPSILRIQQVVRGDSAAYFCASSPPGQGAWAKNIQYFGAGTRLSVL.

CDR3 loop: CASSPTGSGTEAFF. Written as DNA, the CDR3 is TGCGCCAGCAGTCCGACAGGGAGTGGCACTGAAGCTTTCTTT. J is TRBJ1-1 and V is TRBV10-1; 7 bases fit TRBD1. The CDR3 is made up of 14 amino acids. V trimming: 5 bases; J trimming: 4 bases; junction bases outside the gene matches: 7. Germline V gives CDR1 WNHNN, CDR2 SYGVQD (reference sequence).

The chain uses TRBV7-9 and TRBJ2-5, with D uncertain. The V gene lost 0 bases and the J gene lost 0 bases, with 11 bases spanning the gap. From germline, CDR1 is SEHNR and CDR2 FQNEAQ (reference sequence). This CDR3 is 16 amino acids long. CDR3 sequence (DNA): TGTGCCAGCAGCTTAGCGCGAGGCCGTTACCAAGAGACCCAGTACTTC. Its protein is CASSLARGRYQETQYF.

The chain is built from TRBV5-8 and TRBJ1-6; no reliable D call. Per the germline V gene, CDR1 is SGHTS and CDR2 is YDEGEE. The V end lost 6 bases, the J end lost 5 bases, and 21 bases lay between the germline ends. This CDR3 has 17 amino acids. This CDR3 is CASTPPGPQRNNSPLHF. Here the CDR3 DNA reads TGTGCCAGCACCCCTCCCGGGCCTCAGCGGAATAATTCACCCCTCCACTTT.

The DNA of the CDR3 is TGCAGCGCCGGGTGGGATACGCAGTATTTT. Translated, it gives CSAGWDTQYF. The chain couples TRBV29-1 to TRBJ2-3; D ambiguous. Germline V gene sequence: CDR1 SQVTM, CDR2 ANQGSEA. Trimming took off 7 bases at V and 6 bases at J, with 8 bases between the two ends. The CDR3 covers 10 residues.

This chain's CDR3 is CASSSQGNTGELFF. The CDR3 nucleotides are TGTGCCAGTAGTTCCCAGGGGAACACCGGGGAGCTGTTTTTT. The rearrangement links TRBV19 to TRBJ2-2; D is perhaps TRBD1 (5 bases). This CDR3 has 14 residues. Deletions cut 5 bases from V and 1 base from J, with 8 bases between. Germline values: CDR1 LNHDA, CDR2 SQIVND (reference sequence).

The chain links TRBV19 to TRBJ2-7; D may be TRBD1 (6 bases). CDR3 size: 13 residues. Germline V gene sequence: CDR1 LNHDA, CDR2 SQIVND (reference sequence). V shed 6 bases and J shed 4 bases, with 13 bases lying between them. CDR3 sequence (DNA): TGTGCCAGTAGGACTACTACAGGGTACGAGCAGTACTTC. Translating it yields CASRTTTGYEQYF.

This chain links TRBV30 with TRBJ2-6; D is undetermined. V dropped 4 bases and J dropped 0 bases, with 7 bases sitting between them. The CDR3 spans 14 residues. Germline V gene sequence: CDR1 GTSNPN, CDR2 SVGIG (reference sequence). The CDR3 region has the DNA TGTGCCTGGAAGCTAAGCTCTGGGGCCAACGTCCTGACTTTC. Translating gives CAWKLSSGANVLTF.

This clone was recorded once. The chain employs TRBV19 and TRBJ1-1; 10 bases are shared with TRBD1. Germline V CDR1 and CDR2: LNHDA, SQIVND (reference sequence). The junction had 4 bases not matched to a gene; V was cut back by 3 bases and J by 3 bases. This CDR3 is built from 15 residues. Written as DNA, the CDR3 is TGTGCCAGTAGTATCCGGACAGGGGGGCACACTGAAGCTTTCTTT. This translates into CASSIRTGGHTEAFF. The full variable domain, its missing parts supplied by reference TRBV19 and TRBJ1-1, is DGGITQSPKYLFRKEGQNVTLSCEQNLNHDAMYWYRQDPGQGLRLIYYSQIVNDFQKGDIAEGYSVSREKKESFPLTVTSAQKNPTAFYLCASSIRTGGHTEAFFGQGTRLTVV.

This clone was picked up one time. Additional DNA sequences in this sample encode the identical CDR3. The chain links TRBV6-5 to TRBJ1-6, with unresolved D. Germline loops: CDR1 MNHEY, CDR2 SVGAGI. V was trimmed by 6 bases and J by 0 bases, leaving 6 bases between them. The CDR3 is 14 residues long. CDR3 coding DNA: TGTGCCAGCAGGAGGGACTCCTATAATTCACCCCTCCACTTT. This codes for CASRRDSYNSPLHF.

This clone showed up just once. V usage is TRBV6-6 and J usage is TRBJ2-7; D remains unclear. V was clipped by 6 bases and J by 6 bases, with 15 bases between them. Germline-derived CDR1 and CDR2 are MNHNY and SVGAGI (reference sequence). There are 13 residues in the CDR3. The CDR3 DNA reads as TGTGCCAGCAGCCTATATCAGGCCCGCGAGCAGTACTTC. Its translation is CASSLYQAREQYF.

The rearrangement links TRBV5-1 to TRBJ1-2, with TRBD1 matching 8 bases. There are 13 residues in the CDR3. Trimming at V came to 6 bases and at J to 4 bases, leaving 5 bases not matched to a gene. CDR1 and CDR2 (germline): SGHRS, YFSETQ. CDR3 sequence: CASKTGVSYGYTF. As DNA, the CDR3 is TGCGCCAGCAAGACAGGGGTGAGCTATGGCTACACCTTC.

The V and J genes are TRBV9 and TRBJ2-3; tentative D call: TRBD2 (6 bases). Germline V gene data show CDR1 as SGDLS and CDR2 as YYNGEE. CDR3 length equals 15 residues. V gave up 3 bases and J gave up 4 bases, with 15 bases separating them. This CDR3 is CASSALQGLSDTQYF. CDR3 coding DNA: TGTGCCAGCAGCGCCCTTCAGGGACTTTCAGATACGCAGTATTTT. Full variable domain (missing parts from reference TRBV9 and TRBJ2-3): DSGVTQTPKHLITATGQRVTLRCSPRSGDLSVYWYQQSLDQGLQFLIQYYNGEERAKGNILERFSAQQFPDLHSELNLSSLELGDSALYFCASSALQGLSDTQYFGPGTRLTVL.

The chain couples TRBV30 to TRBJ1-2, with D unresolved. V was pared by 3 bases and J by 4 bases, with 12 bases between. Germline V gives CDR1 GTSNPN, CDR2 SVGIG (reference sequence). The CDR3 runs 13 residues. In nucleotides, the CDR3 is TGTGCCTGGAGCAAAGAACAGCTCTATGGCTACACCTTC. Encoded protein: CAWSKEQLYGYTF.